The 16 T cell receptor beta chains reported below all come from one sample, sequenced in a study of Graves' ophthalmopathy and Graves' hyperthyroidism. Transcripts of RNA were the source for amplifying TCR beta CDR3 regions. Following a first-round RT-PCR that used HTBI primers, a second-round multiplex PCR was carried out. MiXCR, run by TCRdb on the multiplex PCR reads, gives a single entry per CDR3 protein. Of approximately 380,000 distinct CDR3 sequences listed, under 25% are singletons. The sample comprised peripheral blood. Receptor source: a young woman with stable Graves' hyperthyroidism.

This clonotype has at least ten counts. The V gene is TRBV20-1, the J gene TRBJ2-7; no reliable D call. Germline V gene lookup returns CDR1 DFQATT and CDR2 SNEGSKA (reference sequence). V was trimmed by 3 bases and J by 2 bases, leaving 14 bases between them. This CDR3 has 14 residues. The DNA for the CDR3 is TGCAGTGCTAGGGCTTGGGCGGACCCCTACGAGCAGTACTTC. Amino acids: CSARAWADPYEQYF.

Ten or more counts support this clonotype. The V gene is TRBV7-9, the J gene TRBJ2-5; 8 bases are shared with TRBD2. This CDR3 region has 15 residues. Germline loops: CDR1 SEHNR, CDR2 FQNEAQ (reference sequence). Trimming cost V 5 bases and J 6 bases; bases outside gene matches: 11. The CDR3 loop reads CASSQIAGKDKTQYF. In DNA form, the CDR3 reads TGTGCCAGCAGCCAAATAGCGGGGAAGGATAAGACCCAGTACTTC. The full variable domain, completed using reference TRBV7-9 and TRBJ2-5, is DTGVSQNPRHKITKRGQNVTFRCDPISEHNRLYWYRQTLGQGPEFLTYFQNEAQLEKSRLLSDRFSAERPKGSFSTLEIQRTEQGDSAMYLCASSQIAGKDKTQYFGPGTRLLVL.

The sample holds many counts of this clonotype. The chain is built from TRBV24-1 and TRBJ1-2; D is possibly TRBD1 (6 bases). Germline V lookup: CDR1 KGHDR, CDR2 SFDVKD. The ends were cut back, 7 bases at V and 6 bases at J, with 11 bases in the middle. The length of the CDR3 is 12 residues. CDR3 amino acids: CATSRTEDGYTF. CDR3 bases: TGTGCCACCAGCAGGACAGAGGATGGCTACACCTTC.

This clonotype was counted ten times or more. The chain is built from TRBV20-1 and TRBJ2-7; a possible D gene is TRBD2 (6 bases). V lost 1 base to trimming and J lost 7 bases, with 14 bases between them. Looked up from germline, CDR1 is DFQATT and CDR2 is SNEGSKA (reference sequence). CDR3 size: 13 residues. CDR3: CSARAPREIEQYF. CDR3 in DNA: TGCAGTGCTAGAGCCCCCCGGGAGATTGAGCAGTACTTC.

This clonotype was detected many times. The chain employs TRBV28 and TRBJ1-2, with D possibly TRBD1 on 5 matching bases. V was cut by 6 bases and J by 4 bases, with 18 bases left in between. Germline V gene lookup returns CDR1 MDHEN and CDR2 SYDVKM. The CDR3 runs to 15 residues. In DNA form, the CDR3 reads TGTGCCAGCAGGACACCCCTGGGGGTCGGCTATGGCTACACCTTC. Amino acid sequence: CASRTPLGVGYGYTF.

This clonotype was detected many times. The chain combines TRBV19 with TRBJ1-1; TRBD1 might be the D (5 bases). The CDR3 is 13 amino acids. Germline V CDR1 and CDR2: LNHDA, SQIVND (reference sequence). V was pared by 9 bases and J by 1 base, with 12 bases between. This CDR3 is CASSIGQNTEAFF. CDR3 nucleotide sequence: TGTGCCAGCAGCATCGGACAGAACACTGAAGCTTTCTTT. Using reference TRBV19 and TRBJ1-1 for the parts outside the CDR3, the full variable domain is DGGITQSPKYLFRKEGQNVTLSCEQNLNHDAMYWYRQDPGQGLRLIYYSQIVNDFQKGDIAEGYSVSREKKESFPLTVTSAQKNPTAFYLCASSIGQNTEAFFGQGTRLTVV.

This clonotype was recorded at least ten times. CDR3 sequence: CSARVPGGTEQYF. The CDR3 DNA is TGCAGTGCTAGAGTCCCAGGGGGAACCGAGCAGTACTTC. V is TRBV20-1 and J is TRBJ2-7; 7 bases align to TRBD1. The CDR3 spans 13 residues. Germline CDR1 DFQATT, CDR2 SNEGSKA (reference sequence). V was clipped by 1 base and J by 6 bases; unmatched bases: 6.

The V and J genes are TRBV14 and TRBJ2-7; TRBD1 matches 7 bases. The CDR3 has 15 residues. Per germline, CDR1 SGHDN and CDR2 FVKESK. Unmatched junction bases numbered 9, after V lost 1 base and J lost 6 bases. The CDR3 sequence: CASSQGLEGAGEQYF. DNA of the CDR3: TGTGCCAGCAGCCAAGGTTTAGAGGGGGCTGGCGAGCAGTACTTC.

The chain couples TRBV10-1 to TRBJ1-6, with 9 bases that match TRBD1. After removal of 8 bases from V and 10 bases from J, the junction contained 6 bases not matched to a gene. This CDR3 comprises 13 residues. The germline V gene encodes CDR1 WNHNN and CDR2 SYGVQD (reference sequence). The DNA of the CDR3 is TGCGCCAGCCCCCGGGACAGGGTCTCACCCCTCCACTTT. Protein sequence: CASPRDRVSPLHF.

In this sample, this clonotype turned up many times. The CDR3 bases are TGCAGTGCTAGAGTTACTTCAACCGGGGAGACCCAGTACTTC. Translating gives CSARVTSTGETQYF. This chain joins TRBV20-1 and TRBJ2-5; D remains ambiguous. Deletions cut 1 base from V and 5 bases from J, with 14 bases between. The CDR3 covers 14 residues. The germline V gene has CDR1 DFQATT and CDR2 SNEGSKA (reference sequence).

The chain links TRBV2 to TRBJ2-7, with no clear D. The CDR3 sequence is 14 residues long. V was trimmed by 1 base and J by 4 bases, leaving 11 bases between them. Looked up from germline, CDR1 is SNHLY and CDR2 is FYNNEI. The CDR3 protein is CASSEGTDIYEQYF. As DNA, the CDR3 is TGTGCCAGCAGTGAAGGGACGGATATTTACGAGCAGTACTTC. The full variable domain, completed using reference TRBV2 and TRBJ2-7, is EPEVTQTPSHQVTQMGQEVILRCVPISNHLYFYWYRQILGQKVEFLVSFYNNEISEKSEIFDDQFSVERPDGSNFTLKIRSTKLEDSAMYFCASSEGTDIYEQYFGPGTRLTVT.

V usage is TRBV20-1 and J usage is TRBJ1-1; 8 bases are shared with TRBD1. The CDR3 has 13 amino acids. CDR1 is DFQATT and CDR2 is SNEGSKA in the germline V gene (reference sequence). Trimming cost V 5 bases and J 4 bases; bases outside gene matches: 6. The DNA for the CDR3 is TGCAGTGCTTTGGACAGGGTGGGCACTGAAGCTTTCTTT. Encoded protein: CSALDRVGTEAFF.

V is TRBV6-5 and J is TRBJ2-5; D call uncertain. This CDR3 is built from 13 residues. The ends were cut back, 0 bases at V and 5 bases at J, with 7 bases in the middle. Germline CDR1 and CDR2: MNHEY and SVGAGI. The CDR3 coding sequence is TGTGCCAGCAGTTACTCGTTTAGGGAGACCCAGTACTTC. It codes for CASSYSFRETQYF.

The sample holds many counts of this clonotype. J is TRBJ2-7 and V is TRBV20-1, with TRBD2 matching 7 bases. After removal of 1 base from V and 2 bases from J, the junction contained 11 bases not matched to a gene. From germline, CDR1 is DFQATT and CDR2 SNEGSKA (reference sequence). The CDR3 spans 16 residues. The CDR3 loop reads CSARGAGGRTAYEQYF. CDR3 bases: TGCAGTGCTAGAGGGGCCGGCGGGAGAACCGCCTACGAGCAGTACTTC.

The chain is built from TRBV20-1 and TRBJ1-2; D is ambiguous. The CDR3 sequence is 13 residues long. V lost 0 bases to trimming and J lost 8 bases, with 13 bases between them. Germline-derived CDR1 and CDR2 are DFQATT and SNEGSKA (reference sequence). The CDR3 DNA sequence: TGCAGTGCTAGAGATCTACGAGTCTACGGCTACACCTTC. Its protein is CSARDLRVYGYTF.

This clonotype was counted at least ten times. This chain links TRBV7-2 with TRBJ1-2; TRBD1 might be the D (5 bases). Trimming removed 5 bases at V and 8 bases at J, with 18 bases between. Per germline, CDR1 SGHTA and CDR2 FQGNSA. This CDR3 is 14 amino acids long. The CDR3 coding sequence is TGTGCCAGCAGCCCCGGGACCGCTACAGAAGGCTACACCTTC. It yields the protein CASSPGTATEGYTF.